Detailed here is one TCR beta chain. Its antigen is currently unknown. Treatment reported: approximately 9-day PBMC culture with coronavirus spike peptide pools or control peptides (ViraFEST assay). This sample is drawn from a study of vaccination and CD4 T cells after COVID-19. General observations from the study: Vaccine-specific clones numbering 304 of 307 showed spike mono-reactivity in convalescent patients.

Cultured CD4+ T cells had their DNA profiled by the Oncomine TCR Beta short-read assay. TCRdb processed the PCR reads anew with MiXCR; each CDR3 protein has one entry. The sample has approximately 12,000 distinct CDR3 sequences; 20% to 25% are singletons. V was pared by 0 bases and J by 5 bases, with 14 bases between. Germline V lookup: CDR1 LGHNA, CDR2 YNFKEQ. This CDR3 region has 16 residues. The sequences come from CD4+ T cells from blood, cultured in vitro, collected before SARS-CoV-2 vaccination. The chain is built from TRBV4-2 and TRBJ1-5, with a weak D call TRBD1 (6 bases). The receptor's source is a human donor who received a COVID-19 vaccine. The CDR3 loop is CASSQDFGGADQPQHF. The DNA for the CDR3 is TGTGCCAGCAGCCAAGATTTCGGGGGGGCCGATCAGCCCCAGCATTTT.